These 17 T cell receptor beta chains share one sample of origin, sequenced in a study of T cell repertoires in cytomegalovirus infection. MiXCR, applied by TCRdb to the reads, yields one record per CDR3 protein. Seen here are some 500,000 distinct CDR3 sequences, 35% to 50% observed once, and the top ten hold more than 40%. Which antigens these TCRs recognize remains unknown. The material was cultured PBMCs, obtained from culture after CMV antigen stimulation. Source of these receptors: a human donor in good health (CMV status not recorded). Some clones in this sample may be carry-over from other donors' samples.

The chain carries TRBV15 and TRBJ1-3; TRBD1 is a possible D gene (5 bases). CDR1 and CDR2 from the germline V gene are LNHNV and YYDKDF (reference sequence). The CDR3 sequence is 14 residues long. V was cut by 3 bases and J by 6 bases, with 12 bases left in between. The CDR3 sequence is CATSRLGAENTIYF. DNA of the CDR3: TGTGCCACCAGCAGGTTAGGGGCCGAAAACACCATATATTTT.

This clonotype occurred a few times. The rearrangement joins TRBV7-2 to TRBJ1-2, with unresolved D. Germline V gene lookup returns CDR1 SGHTA and CDR2 FQGNSA. The CDR3 is 12 residues long. The germline V and J ends were trimmed by 3 bases and 4 bases, with 6 bases remaining between them. The CDR3 loop is CASSFPLYGYTF. The CDR3 bases are TGTGCCAGCAGCTTCCCCCTCTATGGCTACACCTTC.

The genes are TRBV25-1 and TRBJ2-3; D gene unclear. Trimming shortened V by 10 bases and J by 6 bases, and 11 bases separated the two germline ends. The CDR3 extends over 11 amino acids. Looked up from germline, CDR1 is MGHDK and CDR2 is SYGVNS. CDR3 amino acids: CATQRTDTQYF. The CDR3 DNA sequence: TGTGCCACCCAAAGGACGGATACGCAGTATTTT.

V and J are TRBV7-2 and TRBJ2-2; 11 bases match TRBD2. The germline V gene encodes CDR1 SGHTA and CDR2 FQGNSA. This CDR3 comprises 16 residues. The J segment lost 5 bases and the V segment lost 5 bases, leaving 7 bases of the junction unmatched. DNA of the CDR3: TGTGCCAGCAGCCTGCCGGGACTAGCGGTGACCGGGGAGCTGTTTTTT. This encodes CASSLPGLAVTGELFF.

This clonotype appeared a few times. V and J are TRBV27 and TRBJ2-7; D gene unclear. The CDR3 sequence is 14 residues long. From germline, CDR1 is MNHEY and CDR2 SMNVEV (reference sequence). Between the trimmed V and J ends, which lost 7 bases and 6 bases, there was a span of 19 bases. The CDR3 DNA reads as TGTGCCAGCACTACCCATCCGAGCTTTGGCGAGCAGTACTTC. Residues: CASTTHPSFGEQYF.

The chain couples TRBV20-1 to TRBJ2-5; D gene unclear. The CDR3 covers 11 residues. Per germline, CDR1 DFQATT and CDR2 SNEGSKA (reference sequence). CDR3 nucleotide sequence: TGCGGATCAAAGTACCAAGAGACCCAGTACTTC. Translation gives CGSKYQETQYF.

The CDR3 region has the DNA TGCAGTGCTGAGAGTCGGCTGACTGGCTACACCTTC. This translates into CSAESRLTGYTF. The J gene is TRBJ1-2, the V gene TRBV20-1; no clear D. Looked up from germline, CDR1 is DFQATT and CDR2 is SNEGSKA (reference sequence). The length of the CDR3 is 12 residues. Between the trimmed V and J ends, which lost 5 bases and 7 bases, there was a span of 14 bases.

The chain has TRBV12-3 or TRBV12-4 and TRBJ2-5; 10 positions match TRBD2. Trimming took 5 bases from V and 11 from J; bases not matched to a gene: 14. The CDR3 runs 15 residues. The CDR3 region has the DNA TGTGCCAGCAGTCTGCGTCTAGCGGGAGCCGTTTTTCAGTACTTC. This encodes CASSLRLAGAVFQYF.

V gene TRBV18 combines with J gene TRBJ2-7; D gene ambiguous. Per germline, CDR1 KGHSH and CDR2 LQKENI. This CDR3 is built from 13 residues. V was clipped by 2 bases and J by 7 bases, with 12 bases between them. The CDR3 coding sequence is TGTGCCAGCTCACCATTTTCCGGGCGTGAGCAGTACTTC. Translating gives CASSPFSGREQYF.

This clonotype was recorded only once. This sequence joins TRBV19 and TRBJ1-5; D might be TRBD1 (5 bases). This CDR3 contains 15 residues. From germline, CDR1 is LNHDA and CDR2 SQIVND (reference sequence). V shed 5 bases and J shed 2 bases, with 13 bases lying between them. In DNA, the CDR3 is TGTGCCAGTAGTCGGAGTGGGGGAGGCAATCAGCCCCAGCATTTT. Amino acid sequence: CASSRSGGGNQPQHF.

The CDR3 here is CASSSGTTGNTIYF. The CDR3 nucleotides are TGTGCCAGCAGCTCCGGGACAACGGGAAACACCATATATTTT. The chain combines TRBV11-3 with TRBJ1-3, with a tentative D call TRBD1 (6 bases). Trimming removed 4 bases from V and 4 bases from J, with 11 bases in between. Germline CDR1 is SGHNT and CDR2 is YENEEA. CDR3 length equals 14 residues.

This chain uses TRBV11-2 with TRBJ2-5; 12 bases map to TRBD2. The CDR3 length is 17 residues. With V trimmed by 5 bases and J by 5 bases, 12 bases remained unmatched. CDR1 is SGHAT, CDR2 FQNNGV, per germline. The CDR3, as DNA: TGTGCCAGCAGCGGATCTAGCGGGAGGGCTCGAAGGGAGACCCAGTACTTC. It translates to CASSGSSGRARRETQYF.

This clonotype was counted between two and nine times. This sequence joins TRBV2 and TRBJ2-7; 7 bases match TRBD2. V dropped 4 bases and J dropped 2; count of bases not matched to a gene: 14. The CDR3 has 17 residues. CDR1 SNHLY and CDR2 FYNNEI come from the germline V gene. In DNA, the CDR3 is TGTGCCAGCAGTGGGCTAGCGGAGGCCCTGGGGACCTACGAGCAGTACTTC. Amino acids: CASSGLAEALGTYEQYF.

J is TRBJ1-4 and V is TRBV11-2, with 7 bases lining up with TRBD1. This CDR3 is built from 16 residues. Looked up from germline, CDR1 is SGHAT and CDR2 is FQNNGV. Losses at the gene ends were 0 bases for V and 2 bases for J; bases not matched to a gene: 3. The CDR3 is CASSLDYRGTNEKLFF. The CDR3 region has the DNA TGTGCCAGCAGCTTAGATTACAGGGGCACTAATGAAAAACTGTTTTTT.

The V gene is TRBV7-6, the J gene TRBJ2-1; D is tentatively TRBD1 or TRBD2 (5 bases each). With 4 bases removed from V and 0 bases from J, the gap between germline ends came to 16 bases. The CDR3 covers 17 residues. Germline CDR1 SGHVS, CDR2 FNYEAQ. The CDR3 nucleotides read TGTGCCAGCAGCTCTGGGGGTACCCCCTCCTCCTACAATGAGCAGTTCTTC. Protein: CASSSGGTPSSYNEQFF. The variable domain in full, with the rest retrieved from reference TRBV7-6 and TRBJ2-1, is GAGVSQSPRYKVTKRGQDVALRCDPISGHVSLYWYRQALGQGPEFLTYFNYEAQQDKSGLPNDRFSAERPEGSISTLTIQRTEQRDSAMYRCASSSGGTPSSYNEQFFGPGTRLTVL.

Here the CDR3 reads CASSDGRYTGELFF. Here the CDR3 DNA reads TGTGCCAGCAGCGACGGCAGGTACACCGGGGAGCTGTTTTTT. This rearrangement joins TRBV7-2 to TRBJ2-2; D not certain. Germline V gene lookup returns CDR1 SGHTA and CDR2 FQGNSA. The CDR3 covers 14 residues. The ends were cut back, 5 bases at V and 3 bases at J, with 10 bases in the middle.

CDR3 in amino acids: CSAEANDNEQFF. The CDR3 DNA reads as TGCAGTGCCGAGGCCAACGACAATGAGCAGTTCTTC. This chain connects TRBV20-1 to TRBJ2-1, with D uncertain. Germline assignment: CDR1 DFQATT and CDR2 SNEGSKA (reference sequence). The CDR3 sequence is 12 residues long. Deletions cut 6 bases from V and 5 bases from J, with 11 bases between.